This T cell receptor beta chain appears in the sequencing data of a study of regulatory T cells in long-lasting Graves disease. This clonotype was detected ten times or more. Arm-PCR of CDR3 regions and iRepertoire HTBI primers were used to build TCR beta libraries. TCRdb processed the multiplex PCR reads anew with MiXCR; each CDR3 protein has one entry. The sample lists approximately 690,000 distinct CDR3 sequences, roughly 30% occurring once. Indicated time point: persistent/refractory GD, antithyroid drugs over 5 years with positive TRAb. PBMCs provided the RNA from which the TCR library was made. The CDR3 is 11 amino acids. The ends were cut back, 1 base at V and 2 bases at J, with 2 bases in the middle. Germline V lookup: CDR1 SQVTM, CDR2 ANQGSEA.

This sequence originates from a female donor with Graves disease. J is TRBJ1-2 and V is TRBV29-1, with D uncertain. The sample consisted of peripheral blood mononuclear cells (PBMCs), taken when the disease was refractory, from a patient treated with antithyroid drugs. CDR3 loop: CSVEANYGYTF. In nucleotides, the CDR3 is TGCAGCGTTGAAGCGAACTATGGCTACACCTTC. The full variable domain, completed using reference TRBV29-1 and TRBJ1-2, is SAVISQKPSRDICQRGTSLTIQCQVDSQVTMMFWYRQQPGQSLTLIATANQGSEATYESGFVIDKFPISRPNLTFSTLTVSNMSPEDSSIYLCSVEANYGYTFGSGTRLTVV.